This TCR beta chain was observed in a study of shared clonotypes between healthy human individuals. CD45RA-negative memory and CD45RA+ naive subsets were split from the CD4+ cells. Study observations and caveats: Naive subsets usually exceeded memory subsets in estimated richness. Clonotype sharing among the donors was expected to vary with sequencing depth.

Some clones are missing from TCRdb's copy, which holds only in-frame ones; the method was immunoSEQ multiplex PCR. The repertoire holds 2 million to 2.5 million clones, with around 90% as singletons. Note on this clone: Antigen: not known.

The sample comprised naive CD4+ T cells from PBMCs. Subset specified: CD45RA+ positively selected. The clonotype comes from a man aged 18 to 30 in good health. Some clones in this sample may be carry-over from other donors' samples.

CDR3 amino acids: CASSLVPGAGEQYF. CDR3 DNA sequence: TGTGCCAGCAGCTTGGTTCCGGGGGCGGGCGAGCAGTACTTC. The chain has TRBV5-5 and TRBJ2-7; D is possibly TRBD1 or TRBD2 (6 bases each). Trimming stripped 0 bases from V and 6 bases from J, with 13 bases between. The CDR3 has 14 amino acids. The V gene's germline CDR1 is SGHKS and CDR2 YYEKEE (reference sequence). The full variable domain, with the rest looked up from reference TRBV5-5 and TRBJ2-7, is DAGVTQSPTHLIKTRGQQVTLRCSPISGHKSVSWYQQVLGQGPQFIFQYYEKEERGRGNFPDRFSARQFPNYSSELNVNALLLGDSALYLCASSLVPGAGEQYFGPGTRLTVT.